This T cell receptor (beta chain) was identified in a study of CD8 T cells in ankylosing spondylitis. The CDR3 sequence is 16 residues long. V was trimmed by 3 bases and J by 1 base, leaving 12 bases between them. General study findings and limits: Existing reports had already noted some motif variants in reactive arthritis synovial fluid and blood. Enrichment of disease-linked clones was reportedly significant in matched ankylosing spondylitis synovial fluid. Within ankylosing spondylitis blood, a TCR beta motif made up of eight highly homologous variants appeared to be characteristic. CD8+ by phenotype, disease-linked clones were relatively rare in peripheral blood.

This clonotype came up many times. The antigen is not known. TCRdb used MiXCR to reprocess the 5' RACE reads, holding one entry per CDR3 protein. The sample records nearly 350,000 distinct CDR3 sequences, roughly 14% being singletons. Sequenced: blood, either unsorted or a sorted T cell fraction (not recorded which). The chain carries TRBV12-3 or TRBV12-4 and TRBJ2-2; D gene ambiguous. This clonotype was obtained from a male donor with ankylosing spondylitis or in good health (not recorded which). The CDR3 loop is CASSLGLLMNTGELFF. DNA of the CDR3: TGTGCCAGCAGTTTGGGCCTGCTCATGAACACCGGGGAGCTGTTTTTT.